What follows are 27 T cell receptor beta chains derived from one specimen sequenced in a study of blood T cell repertoires in COVID-19. Assay used: immunoSEQ multiplex PCR; TCRdb lists only in-frame clones, some missing. Of approximately 280,000 clones listed, 80% to 90% are singletons. The sequenced material came from peripheral blood. The receptors were sampled from a man in his forties with acute or convalescent COVID-19.

The chain is built from TRBV6-5 and TRBJ2-1, with 10 positions matching TRBD2. The CDR3 spans 16 residues. With V trimmed by 2 bases and J by 5 bases, 6 bases remained unmatched. Germline V gene data show CDR1 as MNHEY and CDR2 as SVGAGI. The CDR3 loop reads CASSYLPSGGDNEQFF. The CDR3 DNA sequence: TGTGCCAGCAGTTACCTGCCTAGCGGGGGAGACAATGAGCAGTTCTTC.

V is TRBV6-5 and J is TRBJ1-6, with a tentative D call TRBD1 (5 bases). Trimming left V 2 bases short and J 7 bases short, with 9 bases between. Germline CDR1 and CDR2: MNHEY and SVGAGI. The CDR3 sequence is 14 residues long. This CDR3 is CASSYGTGNSPLHF. Written as DNA, the CDR3 is TGTGCCAGCAGTTACGGGACTGGGAATTCACCCCTCCACTTT.

The chain carries TRBV5-8 and TRBJ2-7; TRBD1 might be the D (5 bases). The CDR3 extends over 15 amino acids. Germline assignment: CDR1 SGHTS and CDR2 YDEGEE. Trimming pared 5 bases from V and 2 bases from J, leaving 17 bases between. The CDR3 region is CASRLPGAGTYEQYF. The DNA for the CDR3 is TGTGCCAGCAGGCTGCCTGGGGCAGGGACCTACGAGCAGTACTTC.

V and J are TRBV3-1 (or the pseudogene TRBV3-2) and TRBJ2-7; 7 nucleotides align to TRBD1. The V gene's germline CDR1 is LGHDT and CDR2 YNNKEL (reference sequence). V trimming: 2 bases; J trimming: 4 bases; junction bases outside the gene matches: 5. This CDR3 is built from 14 residues. The CDR3 nucleotides are TGTGCCAGCAGCCAAAACTTACAGGGGTACGAGCAGTACTTC. Its protein product is CASSQNLQGYEQYF.

The V gene is TRBV7-2, the J gene TRBJ1-2; TRBD1 is a possible D gene (6 bases). Germline values: CDR1 SGHTA, CDR2 FQGNSA. This CDR3 is 15 amino acids long. V lost 1 base, J lost 6 bases, and 15 bases lay in between. The CDR3 bases are TGTGCCAGCAGCTTAGTCCGGGAGGGGGTAAATGGCTACACCTTC. Translating gives CASSLVREGVNGYTF.

Only one count was recorded for this clone. The chain carries TRBV5-1 and TRBJ1-2; D unresolved. The CDR3 is 14 residues long. Trimming removed 4 bases at V and 2 bases at J, with 12 bases between. Germline V gene lookup returns CDR1 SGHRS and CDR2 YFSETQ. CDR3 nucleotide sequence: TGCGCCAGCAGCCCCTCGGAGAGGAACTATGGCTACACCTTC. Its translation: CASSPSERNYGYTF.

The chain couples TRBV5-1 to TRBJ2-3; a possible D gene is TRBD1 (6 bases). Trimming stripped 0 bases from V and 4 bases from J, with 12 bases between. The CDR3 length is 15 residues. CDR1 and CDR2 (germline): SGHRS, YFSETQ. The CDR3 bases are TGCGCCAGCAGCTTGGGTGGGGGCGCGGCAGATACGCAGTATTTT. Translated: CASSLGGGAADTQYF.

The rearrangement uses TRBV11-3 and TRBJ2-3; D is perhaps TRBD1 (5 bases). The CDR3 totals 14 residues. Germline CDR1 SGHNT, CDR2 YENEEA. V lost 3 bases to trimming and J lost 1 base, with 8 bases between them. CDR3 region: CASSLTEGTDTQYF. DNA of the CDR3: TGTGCCAGCAGCTTGACAGAGGGCACAGATACGCAGTATTTT. Full variable domain (outside the CDR3, taken from reference TRBV11-3 and TRBJ2-3): EAGVVQSPRYKIIEKKQPVAFWCNPISGHNTLYWYLQNLGQGPELLIRYENEEAVDDSQLPKDRFSAERLKGVDSTLKIQPAELGDSAVYLCASSLTEGTDTQYFGPGTRLTVL.

The genes are TRBV10-3 and TRBJ1-2; TRBD1 matches at 7 bases. The CDR3 is 13 residues long. Germline assignment: CDR1 ENHRY and CDR2 SYGVKD. J lost 5 bases, V lost 2 bases, and 2 bases had no gene match. The CDR3 here is CAISETGEYGYTF. CDR3 nucleotides: TGTGCCATCAGTGAGACAGGGGAATATGGCTACACCTTC.

A remark on this clone: Other nucleotide sequences in the sample specify the same CDR3. The CDR3: CASSLAWRGGEQYF. In nucleotides, the CDR3 is TGTGCCAGCAGCTTGGCCTGGCGGGGAGGAGAGCAGTACTTC. The chain recombines TRBV5-5 with TRBJ2-7; D possibly corresponds to TRBD2 (6 bases). V gave up 0 bases and J gave up 7 bases, with 14 bases separating them. Germline CDR1 is SGHKS and CDR2 is YYEKEE (reference sequence). This CDR3 is built from 14 residues.

CDR3 DNA sequence: TGTGCCAGCAGTGTAGGGGGGACAGGTGGTAATCAGCCCCAGCATTTT. This translates into CASSVGGTGGNQPQHF. V gene TRBV27 combines with J gene TRBJ1-5; TRBD1 agrees at 8 bases. V dropped 5 bases and J dropped 4; count of bases not matched to a gene: 10. The CDR3 is 16 residues long. Looked up from germline, CDR1 is MNHEY and CDR2 is SMNVEV (reference sequence).

The CDR3 reads CASSLVTAGAGDNSPLHF. The CDR3 bases are TGTGCCAGCAGCTTAGTAACCGCGGGGGCAGGGGACAATTCACCCCTCCACTTT. This chain connects TRBV7-9 to TRBJ1-6, with D maybe TRBD1 (6 bases). Germline loops: CDR1 SEHNR, CDR2 FQNEAQ (reference sequence). The CDR3 consists of 18 residues. Deletions cut 1 base from V and 7 bases from J, with 20 bases between.

The chain combines TRBV25-1 with TRBJ1-6; no reliable D call. The CDR3 totals 13 residues. Trimming shortened V by 6 bases and J by 5 bases, and 8 bases separated the two germline ends. Looked up from germline, CDR1 is MGHDK and CDR2 is SYGVNS. The CDR3 spells CASRQENNSPLHF. The CDR3 region has the DNA TGTGCCAGCAGGCAGGAAAATAATTCACCCCTCCACTTT.

This chain uses TRBV27 with TRBJ2-1; 11 bases map to TRBD2. The length of the CDR3 is 16 residues. V shed 6 bases and J 3 bases; nucleotides not matched to a gene: 7. Germline V gives CDR1 MNHEY, CDR2 SMNVEV (reference sequence). As DNA, the CDR3 is TGTGCCAGCAGGTATAGCGGGGGGGCCAACTACAATGAGCAGTTCTTC. Protein: CASRYSGGANYNEQFF.

The chain carries TRBV5-1 and TRBJ2-1; TRBD2 aligns across 12 bases. V shed 5 bases and J 7 bases; nucleotides not matched to a gene: 7. CDR3 length: 15 residues. Germline assignment: CDR1 SGHRS and CDR2 YFSETQ. The CDR3: CASRSTGLAGNEQFF. CDR3 DNA sequence: TGCGCCAGCAGATCGACCGGACTAGCGGGGAATGAGCAGTTCTTC.

This clone was recorded a few times. The CDR3 bases are TGTGCCAGCAAAGCCCTCTACGAGCAGTACTTC. Protein product: CASKALYEQYF. The chain couples TRBV6-4 to TRBJ2-7; D gene unclear. This CDR3 spans 11 amino acids. Deletions cut 7 bases from V and 3 bases from J, with 7 bases between. Germline CDR1 and CDR2: MRHNA and SNTAGT.

CDR3 loop: CASSPQGGNQPQHF. The CDR3 DNA reads as TGTGCCAGCAGCCCACAGGGAGGGAATCAGCCCCAGCATTTT. The V call is TRBV7-2, the J call TRBJ1-5, with TRBD1 as a possible D gene (6 bases). The V end was cut by 5 bases, the J end by 4 bases, with 12 bases between. Germline V lookup: CDR1 SGHTA, CDR2 FQGNSA. The CDR3 is 14 residues long.

The chain recombines TRBV11-2 with TRBJ2-7, with a tentative D call TRBD1 (5 bases). This CDR3 is 15 amino acids long. The germline V gene encodes CDR1 SGHAT and CDR2 FQNNGV. The V gene lost 1 base and the J gene lost 2 bases, with 12 bases spanning the gap. CDR3 sequence reads: CASSLGFQGPYEQYF. CDR3 coding DNA: TGTGCCAGCAGCTTAGGGTTCCAGGGCCCCTACGAGCAGTACTTC.

This chain uses TRBV5-4 with TRBJ2-1; 11 bases match TRBD2. The CDR3 has 17 amino acids. Trimming at V came to 0 bases and at J to 4 bases, leaving 6 bases not matched to a gene. Germline CDR1 SGHNT, CDR2 YYREEE (reference sequence). In DNA form, the CDR3 reads TGTGCCAGCAGCTTGGATCTAGCGGGGGGTGGGTACAATGAGCAGTTCTTC. Protein: CASSLDLAGGGYNEQFF.

This clone has a single count. V gene TRBV6-5 combines with J gene TRBJ1-5; D remains unclear. This CDR3 is built from 15 residues. Looked up from germline, CDR1 is MNHEY and CDR2 is SVGAGI. The V end lost 5 bases, the J end lost 4 bases, and 15 bases lay between the germline ends. CDR3 bases: TGTGCCAGCAGTCCATTTTTACAGTGGAATCAGCCCCAGCATTTT. It specifies CASSPFLQWNQPQHF.

The rearrangement uses TRBV29-1 and TRBJ1-2; D is uncertain. Germline lookup yields CDR1 SQVTM and CDR2 ANQGSEA. The length of the CDR3 is 12 residues. Trimming pared 8 bases from V and 4 bases from J, leaving 14 bases between. The CDR3, as DNA: TGCAGCACAGCACCCGGAGGCTATGGCTACACCTTC. Its translation: CSTAPGGYGYTF. Complete variable domain (other parts from reference TRBV29-1 and TRBJ1-2): SAVISQKPSRDICQRGTSLTIQCQVDSQVTMMFWYRQQPGQSLTLIATANQGSEATYESGFVIDKFPISRPNLTFSTLTVSNMSPEDSSIYLCSTAPGGYGYTFGSGTRLTVV.

This sequence joins TRBV19 and TRBJ1-2; D is unresolved. The CDR3 runs to 14 residues. Germline assignment: CDR1 LNHDA and CDR2 SQIVND (reference sequence). V shed 6 bases and J shed 3 bases, with 14 bases lying between them. The DNA for the CDR3 is TGTGCCAGTAGCCGCCCCGGCGGTGACTATGGCTACACCTTC. This sequence encodes CASSRPGGDYGYTF.

The CDR3 is CASSLLYRMAGNTIYF. The CDR3 coding sequence is TGTGCCAGCAGCCTCCTGTACAGGATGGCTGGAAACACCATATATTTT. The rearrangement joins TRBV21-1 to TRBJ1-3; whether TRBD1, the table's D call, matches the DNA was not checked. TRBV21-1 is deemed a pseudogene. CDR3 length: 16 residues.

The chain carries TRBV5-6 and TRBJ1-3; 8 bases map to TRBD1. Germline CDR1 reads SGHDT; CDR2 reads YYEEEE. The CDR3 runs to 17 residues. V lost 6 bases, J lost 0 bases, and 11 bases stayed unmatched. The CDR3 region has the DNA TGTGCCAGCAACCGGGGGGCAGGGGGCCCCTCTGGAAACACCATATATTTT. It yields the protein CASNRGAGGPSGNTIYF. The full variable domain, in which reference TRBV5-6 and TRBJ1-3 provide the parts outside the CDR3, is DAGVTQSPTHLIKTRGQQVTLRCSPKSGHDTVSWYQQALGQGPQFIFQYYEEEERQRGNFPDRFSGHQFPNYSSELNVNALLLGDSALYLCASNRGAGGPSGNTIYFGEGSWLTVV.

The chain links TRBV7-9 to TRBJ1-6; D gene ambiguous. Trimming removed 3 bases from V and 7 bases from J, with 13 bases in between. The germline V gene encodes CDR1 SEHNR and CDR2 FQNEAQ (reference sequence). CDR3 size: 15 residues. CDR3 DNA sequence: TGTGCCAGCAGCTTTAGTGCAAACTTCAATTCACCCCTCCACTTT. This translates into CASSFSANFNSPLHF.

The chain couples TRBV5-1 to TRBJ1-5; TRBD1 might be the D (5 bases). Per germline, CDR1 SGHRS and CDR2 YFSETQ. The CDR3 is 15 residues long. V was clipped by 0 bases and J by 3 bases, with 10 bases between them. The CDR3 region has the DNA TGCGCCAGCAGCTTGGAAGGGGCGTTCAATCAGCCCCAGCATTTT. Translated: CASSLEGAFNQPQHF.

The chain links TRBV6-5 to TRBJ1-2; D might be TRBD1 (6 bases). The CDR3 has 11 amino acids. Trimming shortened V by 8 bases and J by 7 bases, and 11 bases separated the two germline ends. CDR1 and CDR2 (germline): MNHEY, SVGAGI. CDR3 sequence: CASSGAIGYTF. The CDR3 nucleotides are TGTGCCAGCTCAGGGGCGATTGGCTACACCTTC.